This TCR beta chain was profiled in a study of blood T cell repertoires in COVID-19. Using immunoSEQ multiplex PCR, the repertoire was profiled, and TCRdb retains in-frame clones only, with some absent. The table records more than 250,000 clones, 70% to 90% of them present only once. This clone was observed many times. The V gene's germline CDR1 is KGHSH and CDR2 LQKENI. The CDR3 covers 14 residues. V was clipped by 3 bases and J by 5 bases; unmatched bases: 1. Input material: PBMCs or T cells enriched from blood (not recorded which). The source is a woman aged 18-35 years who had recovered from COVID-19. V and J are TRBV18 and TRBJ1-4; TRBD1 matches 9 bases. Here the CDR3 reads CASSPGQGNEKLFF. CDR3 bases: TGTGCCAGCTCACCGGGACAGGGCAATGAAAAACTGTTTTTT.